This passage covers 14 T cell receptor beta chains from one sample sequenced in a study of T cell responses to AZD1222 COVID-19 vaccine. Clones were read by immunoSEQ multiplex PCR, and TCRdb kept only the in-frame ones, dropping some. The data contain approximately 150,000 clones, 75% to 95% of them singletons. This specimen consisted of peripheral blood, obtained 28 days after the second AZD1222 dose. The receptors were sampled from an adult who received the AZD1222 COVID-19 vaccine.

The chain is built from TRBV14 and TRBJ1-3; the D gene is possibly TRBD1 (6 bases). CDR3 length equals 15 residues. Trimming took 3 bases from V and 0 from J, leaving 9 bases between them. Germline CDR1 and CDR2: SGHDN and FVKESK. The CDR3 spells CASSHWTDSGNTIYF. CDR3 coding DNA: TGTGCCAGCAGCCACTGGACAGACTCTGGAAACACCATATATTTT.

This chain links TRBV18 with TRBJ2-1, with D unclear. Germline CDR1 is KGHSH and CDR2 is LQKENI. Deletions cut 3 bases from V and 10 bases from J, with 13 bases between. The CDR3 covers 13 residues. The CDR3 region is CASSPSDSREQFF. For the CDR3, the DNA is TGTGCCAGCTCACCGAGTGATTCGAGGGAGCAGTTCTTC. The full variable domain, completed using reference TRBV18 and TRBJ2-1, is NAGVMQNPRHLVRRRGQEARLRCSPMKGHSHVYWYRQLPEEGLKFMVYLQKENIIDESGMPKERFSAEFPKEGPSILRIQQVVRGDSAAYFCASSPSDSREQFFGPGTRLTVL.

This chain joins TRBV9 and TRBJ2-5; perhaps D is TRBD1 or TRBD2 (6 bases each). V lost 1 base to trimming and J lost 5 bases, with 21 bases between them. Germline CDR1 SGDLS, CDR2 YYNGEE. The CDR3 length is 17 residues. CDR3 protein: CASSVSVRMGGRETQYF. CDR3 coding DNA: TGTGCCAGCAGCGTAAGCGTACGAATGGGGGGCCGGGAGACCCAGTACTTC.

The chain uses TRBV6-5 and TRBJ1-2; D unresolved. The CDR3 runs 13 residues. The germline V gene encodes CDR1 MNHEY and CDR2 SVGAGI. V was cut by 5 bases and J by 4 bases, with 11 bases left in between. Written as DNA, the CDR3 is TGTGCCAGCAGTCACGACTCGAGCTATGGCTACACCTTC. As protein: CASSHDSSYGYTF.

This clone was observed once. The CDR3 DNA is TGTGCCAGCAGCTTGTCGGTGGGTGGCTACACCTTC. It yields the protein CASSLSVGGYTF. The gene calls are TRBV5-8 and TRBJ1-2; D unresolved. V shed 1 base and J shed 7 bases, with 8 bases lying between them. Germline CDR1 reads SGHTS; CDR2 reads YDEGEE. This CDR3 spans 12 amino acids.

This chain uses TRBV2 with TRBJ1-2; 11 bases are shared with TRBD1. Germline V gene data show CDR1 as SNHLY and CDR2 as FYNNEI. This CDR3 comprises 15 residues. Trimming at V came to 7 bases and at J to 4 bases, leaving 8 bases not matched to a gene. The CDR3: CASIPIGQGAYGYTF. The DNA for the CDR3 is TGTGCCAGCATCCCCATTGGACAGGGGGCCTATGGCTACACCTTC.

This rearrangement joins TRBV18 to TRBJ1-2; the D is unclear. Germline V gene lookup returns CDR1 KGHSH and CDR2 LQKENI. The CDR3 loop spans 13 amino acids. V was shortened by 2 bases and J by 8 bases, with 12 bases between the two germline ends. This CDR3 is CASSPMTEGGYTF. The CDR3 nucleotides read TGTGCCAGCTCACCAATGACGGAAGGGGGCTACACCTTC.

V and J are TRBV5-1 and TRBJ1-2, with 8 nucleotides matching TRBD1. J gave up 0 bases and V 3 bases, and 16 bases lay outside the gene matches. The CDR3 totals 19 residues. Germline-derived CDR1 and CDR2 are SGHRS and YFSETQ. Here the CDR3 DNA reads TGCGCCAGCAGCTCCCAACCTCTGACAGGGGCCCCCACTAACTATGGCTACACCTTC. Translating it yields CASSSQPLTGAPTNYGYTF.

This clone appeared once. J is TRBJ2-1 and V is TRBV3-1 (or the pseudogene TRBV3-2); 10 bases fit TRBD2. The J segment lost 9 bases and the V segment lost 4 bases, leaving 15 bases of the junction unmatched. Germline CDR1 and CDR2: LGHDT and YNNKEL (reference sequence). The CDR3 extends over 17 amino acids. CDR3 in DNA: TGTGCCAGCAGCCCCCGGGGGGAGCGGGAGGGCCTCCTTGAGCAGTTCTTC. It is translated as CASSPRGEREGLLEQFF.

The chain employs TRBV3-1 (or the pseudogene TRBV3-2) and TRBJ1-6, with TRBD1 matching 9 bases. V shed 8 bases and J 7 bases; nucleotides not matched to a gene: 9. CDR1 LGHDT and CDR2 YNNKEL come from the germline V gene (reference sequence). This CDR3 has 15 residues. CDR3 in amino acids: CASRLGGQGNSPLHF. The CDR3 nucleotides read TGTGCCAGCCGGCTGGGTGGACAGGGGAATTCACCCCTCCACTTT.

This clone is a singleton in its sample. The gene calls are TRBV7-9 and TRBJ1-2; D uncertain. The germline CDR1 and CDR2 sequences are SEHNR and FQNEAQ (reference sequence). This CDR3 region has 15 residues. Trimming pared 1 base from V and 0 bases from J, leaving 9 bases between. CDR3 sequence (DNA): TGTGCCAGCAGCTTAGGGGAGGGCGCTAACTATGGCTACACCTTC. It encodes CASSLGEGANYGYTF.

The CDR3 DNA sequence: TGTGCCAGTAGTGGAGGACAGGGAGGAAATCAGCCCCAGCATTTT. Protein: CASSGGQGGNQPQHF. The chain recombines TRBV19 with TRBJ1-5; TRBD1 aligns across 8 bases. Germline assignment: CDR1 LNHDA and CDR2 SQIVND (reference sequence). V dropped 5 bases and J dropped 4; count of bases not matched to a gene: 7. This CDR3 contains 15 residues.

The V and J genes are TRBV7-9 and TRBJ2-3; the match to TRBD2 covers 7 bases. This CDR3 spans 13 amino acids. Germline CDR1 SEHNR, CDR2 FQNEAQ (reference sequence). Germline trimming cut 5 bases from V and 2 bases from J; bases unmatched to any gene: 1. The DNA of the CDR3 is TGTGCCAGCAGCCGACTAGCCACAGATACGCAGTATTTT. Its translation: CASSRLATDTQYF.

The V and J genes are TRBV5-6 and TRBJ1-2; D is possibly TRBD1 (5 bases). CDR3 length: 15 residues. V was shortened by 3 bases and J by 1 base, with 13 bases between the two germline ends. The germline V gene has CDR1 SGHDT and CDR2 YYEEEE. CDR3: CASSYGVGGNYGYTF. The CDR3 DNA reads TGTGCCAGCAGCTACGGTGTTGGGGGTAACTATGGCTACACCTTC.